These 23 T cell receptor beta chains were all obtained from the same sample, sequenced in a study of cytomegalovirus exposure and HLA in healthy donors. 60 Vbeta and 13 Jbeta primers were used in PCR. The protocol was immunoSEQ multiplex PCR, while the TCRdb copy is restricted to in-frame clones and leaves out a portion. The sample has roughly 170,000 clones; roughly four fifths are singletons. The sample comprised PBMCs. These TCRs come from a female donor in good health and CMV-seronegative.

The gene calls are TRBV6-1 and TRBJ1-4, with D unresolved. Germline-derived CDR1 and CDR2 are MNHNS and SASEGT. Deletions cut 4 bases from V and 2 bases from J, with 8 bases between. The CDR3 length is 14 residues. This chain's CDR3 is CASSGIGTNEKLFF. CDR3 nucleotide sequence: TGTGCCAGCAGTGGTATTGGCACTAATGAAAAACTGTTTTTT.

This CDR3 reads CASSLTPDRNYGYTF. The CDR3 DNA follows: TGTGCCAGCAGCTTAACGCCAGACAGGAACTATGGCTACACCTTC. The chain has TRBV11-1 and TRBJ1-2; a weak D match, TRBD1 (6 bases). CDR3 length equals 15 residues. Trimming stripped 2 bases from V and 2 bases from J, with 12 bases between. CDR1 is SGHAT and CDR2 is FQDESV in the germline V gene (reference sequence).

This CDR3 reads CASGLGVVAGEHEQFF. The CDR3 DNA reads TGTGCTAGTGGTTTGGGAGTGGTAGCGGGGGAGCATGAGCAGTTCTTC. This chain connects TRBV12-5 to TRBJ2-1; 9 nucleotides match TRBD2. The germline V gene encodes CDR1 LGHNT and CDR2 FRNRAP. V lost 1 base and J lost 8; bases outside the gene matches: 9. The CDR3 contains 16 residues.

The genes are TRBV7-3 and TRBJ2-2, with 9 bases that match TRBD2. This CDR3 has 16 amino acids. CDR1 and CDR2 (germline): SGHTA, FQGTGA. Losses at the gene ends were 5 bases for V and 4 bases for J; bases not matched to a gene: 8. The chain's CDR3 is CASSPGGGGPTGELFF. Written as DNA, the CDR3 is TGTGCCAGCAGCCCAGGCGGGGGGGGGCCCACCGGGGAGCTGTTTTTT.

In nucleotides, the CDR3 is TGTGCCAGCAGCGTAGGTAGCTCTTACGAGCAGTACTTC. Protein: CASSVGSSYEQYF. This sequence joins TRBV9 and TRBJ2-7; D unresolved. The ends were cut back, 0 bases at V and 4 bases at J, with 8 bases in the middle. The CDR3 runs 13 residues. CDR1 and CDR2 from the germline V gene are SGDLS and YYNGEE.

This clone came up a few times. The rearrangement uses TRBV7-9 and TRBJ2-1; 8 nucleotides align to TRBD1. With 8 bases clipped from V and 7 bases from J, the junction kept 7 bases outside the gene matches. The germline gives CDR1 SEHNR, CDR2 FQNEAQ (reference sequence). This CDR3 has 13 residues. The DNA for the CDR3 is TGTGCCAGCGGACAGGGTGGGAAGAATGAGCAGTTCTTC. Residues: CASGQGGKNEQFF.

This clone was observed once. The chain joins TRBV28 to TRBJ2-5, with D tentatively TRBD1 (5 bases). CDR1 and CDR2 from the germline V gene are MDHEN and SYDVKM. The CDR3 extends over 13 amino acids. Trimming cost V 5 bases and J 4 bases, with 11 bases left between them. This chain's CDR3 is CASSRDRGETQYF. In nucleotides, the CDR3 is TGTGCCAGCAGTCGTGACAGAGGAGAGACCCAGTACTTC.

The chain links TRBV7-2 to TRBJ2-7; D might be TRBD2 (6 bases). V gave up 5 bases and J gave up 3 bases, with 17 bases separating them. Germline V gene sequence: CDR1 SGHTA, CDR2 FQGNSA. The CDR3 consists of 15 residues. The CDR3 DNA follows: TGTGCCAGCAGCCCTAATCCGGGACTGAGCTACGAGCAGTACTTC. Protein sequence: CASSPNPGLSYEQYF.

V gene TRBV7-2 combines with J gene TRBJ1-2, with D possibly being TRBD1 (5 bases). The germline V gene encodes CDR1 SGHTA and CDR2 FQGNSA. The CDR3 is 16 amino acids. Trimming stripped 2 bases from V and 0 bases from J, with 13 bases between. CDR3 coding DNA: TGTGCCAGCAGCTTATCACGACAGACCTCTAACTATGGCTACACCTTC. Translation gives CASSLSRQTSNYGYTF.

The CDR3, as DNA: TGTGCCAGCAGTCTGGACGGACAGGGCACAGATACGCAGTATTTT. Translating gives CASSLDGQGTDTQYF. The V and J genes are TRBV28 and TRBJ2-3; 7 bases are a match to TRBD1. CDR3 length equals 15 residues. V gave up 5 bases and J gave up 1 base; unmatched junction bases: 6. Germline V CDR1 and CDR2: MDHEN, SYDVKM.

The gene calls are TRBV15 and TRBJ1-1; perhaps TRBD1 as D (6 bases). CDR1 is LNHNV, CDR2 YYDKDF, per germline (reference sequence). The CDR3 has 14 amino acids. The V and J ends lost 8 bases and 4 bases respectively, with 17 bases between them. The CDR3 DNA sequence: TGTGCCACCGCCGGGACAACCCTGGGCACTGAAGCTTTCTTT. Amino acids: CATAGTTLGTEAFF.

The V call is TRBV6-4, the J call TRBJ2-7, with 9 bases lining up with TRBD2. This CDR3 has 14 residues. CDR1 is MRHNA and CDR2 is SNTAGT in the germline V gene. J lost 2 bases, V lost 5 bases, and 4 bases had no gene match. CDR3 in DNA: TGTGCCAGCAGTCCCACTAGCGGGCCCTACGAGCAGTACTTC. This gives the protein CASSPTSGPYEQYF.

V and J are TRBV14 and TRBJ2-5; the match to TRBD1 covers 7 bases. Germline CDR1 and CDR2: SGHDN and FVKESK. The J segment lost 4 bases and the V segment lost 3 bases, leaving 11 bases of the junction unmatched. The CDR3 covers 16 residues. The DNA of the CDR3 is TGTGCCAGCAGCCATAAAGGACAGGAGGTGGCAGAGACCCAGTACTTC. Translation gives CASSHKGQEVAETQYF.

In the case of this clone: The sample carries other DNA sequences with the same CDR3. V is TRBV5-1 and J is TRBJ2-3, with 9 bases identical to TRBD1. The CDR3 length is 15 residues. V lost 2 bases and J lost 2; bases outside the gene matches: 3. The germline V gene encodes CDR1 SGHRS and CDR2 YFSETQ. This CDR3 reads CASSFGDRDTDTQYF. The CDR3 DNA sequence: TGCGCCAGCAGCTTTGGGGACAGGGACACAGATACGCAGTATTTT.

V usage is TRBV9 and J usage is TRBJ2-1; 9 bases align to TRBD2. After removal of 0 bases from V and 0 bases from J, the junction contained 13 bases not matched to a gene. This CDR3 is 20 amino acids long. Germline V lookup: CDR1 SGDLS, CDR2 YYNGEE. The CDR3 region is CASSVAGASGVGSSYNEQFF. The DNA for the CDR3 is TGTGCCAGCAGCGTAGCCGGTGCTAGCGGGGTGGGGAGCTCCTACAATGAGCAGTTCTTC.

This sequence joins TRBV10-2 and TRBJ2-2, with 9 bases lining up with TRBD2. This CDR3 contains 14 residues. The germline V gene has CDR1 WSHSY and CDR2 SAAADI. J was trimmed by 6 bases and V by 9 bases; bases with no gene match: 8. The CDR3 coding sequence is TGCGCCAGGGGCGGGACTAGCCGTGCCGGGGAGCTGTTTTTT. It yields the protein CARGGTSRAGELFF.

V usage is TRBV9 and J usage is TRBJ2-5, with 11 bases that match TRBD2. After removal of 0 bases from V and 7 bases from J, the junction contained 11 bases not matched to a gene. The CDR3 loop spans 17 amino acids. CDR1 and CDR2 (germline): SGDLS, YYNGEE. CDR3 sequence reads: CASSVAGTSGPEGTQYF. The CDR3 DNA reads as TGTGCCAGCAGCGTAGCCGGGACTAGCGGACCAGAGGGGACCCAGTACTTC. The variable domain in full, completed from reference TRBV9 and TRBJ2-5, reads DSGVTQTPKHLITATGQRVTLRCSPRSGDLSVYWYQQSLDQGLQFLIQYYNGEERAKGNILERFSAQQFPDLHSELNLSSLELGDSALYFCASSVAGTSGPEGTQYFGPGTRLLVL.

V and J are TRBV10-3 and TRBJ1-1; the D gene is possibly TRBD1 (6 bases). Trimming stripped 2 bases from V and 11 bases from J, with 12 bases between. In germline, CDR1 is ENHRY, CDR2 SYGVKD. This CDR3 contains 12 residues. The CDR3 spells CAISEGSGGAFF. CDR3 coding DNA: TGTGCCATCAGTGAGGGGTCGGGGGGCGCTTTCTTT.

CDR3 residues: CASSYEGQTYEQYF. CDR3 DNA: TGTGCCAGCAGTTACGAGGGACAGACCTACGAGCAGTACTTC. The chain links TRBV6-6 to TRBJ2-7; TRBD1 agrees at 7 bases. Germline values: CDR1 MNHNY, CDR2 SVGAGI (reference sequence). The V segment lost 2 bases and the J segment 2 bases; nucleotides outside the gene matches: 3. The CDR3 length is 14 residues.

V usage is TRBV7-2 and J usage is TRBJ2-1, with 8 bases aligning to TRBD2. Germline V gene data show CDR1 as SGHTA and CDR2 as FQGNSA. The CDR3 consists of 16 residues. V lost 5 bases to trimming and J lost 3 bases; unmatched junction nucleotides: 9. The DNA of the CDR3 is TGTGCCAGCAGCCCCGGACTAGCTACCCTCTACAATGAGCAGTTCTTC. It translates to CASSPGLATLYNEQFF.

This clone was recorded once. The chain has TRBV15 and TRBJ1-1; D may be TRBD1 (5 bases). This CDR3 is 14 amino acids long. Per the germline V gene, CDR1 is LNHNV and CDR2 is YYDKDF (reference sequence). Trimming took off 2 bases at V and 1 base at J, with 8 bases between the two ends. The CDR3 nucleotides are TGTGCCACCAGCAGACCCGGGGGGAACACTGAAGCTTTCTTT. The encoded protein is CATSRPGGNTEAFF.

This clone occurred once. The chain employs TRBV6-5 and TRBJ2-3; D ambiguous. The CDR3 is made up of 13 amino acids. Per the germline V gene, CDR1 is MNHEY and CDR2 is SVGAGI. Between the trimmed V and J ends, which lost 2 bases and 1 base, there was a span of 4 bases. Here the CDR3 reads CASSYRGTDTQYF. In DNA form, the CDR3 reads TGTGCCAGCAGTTACCGGGGCACAGATACGCAGTATTTT.

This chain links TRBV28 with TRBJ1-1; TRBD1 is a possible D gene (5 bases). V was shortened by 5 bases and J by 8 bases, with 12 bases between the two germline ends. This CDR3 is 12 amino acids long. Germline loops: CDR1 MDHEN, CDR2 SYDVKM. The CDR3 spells CASSQGFWEAFF. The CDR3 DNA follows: TGTGCCAGCAGTCAGGGTTTTTGGGAAGCTTTCTTT.